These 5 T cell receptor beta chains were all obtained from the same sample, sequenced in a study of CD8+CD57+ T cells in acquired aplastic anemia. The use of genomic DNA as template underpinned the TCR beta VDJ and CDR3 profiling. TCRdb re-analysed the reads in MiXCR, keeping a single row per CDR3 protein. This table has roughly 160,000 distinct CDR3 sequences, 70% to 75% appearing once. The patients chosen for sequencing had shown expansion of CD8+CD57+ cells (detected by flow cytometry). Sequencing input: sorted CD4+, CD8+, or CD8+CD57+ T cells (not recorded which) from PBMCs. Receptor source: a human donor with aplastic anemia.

For the CDR3, the DNA is TGTGCCAGTAGTATGACAGTCGGGGAGCTGTTTTTT. It is translated as CASSMTVGELFF. The V gene is TRBV19, the J gene TRBJ2-2; TRBD1 is a possible D gene (5 bases). The germline gives CDR1 LNHDA, CDR2 SQIVND (reference sequence). The CDR3 length is 12 residues. Trimming took 3 bases from V and 7 from J, leaving 6 bases between them.

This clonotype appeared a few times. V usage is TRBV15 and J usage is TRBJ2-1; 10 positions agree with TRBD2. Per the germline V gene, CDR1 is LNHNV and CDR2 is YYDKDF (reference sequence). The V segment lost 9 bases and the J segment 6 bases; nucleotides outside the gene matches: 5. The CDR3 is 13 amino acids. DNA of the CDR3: TGTGCCACGAGGACTAGCGGATCCAATGAGCAGTTCTTC. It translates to CATRTSGSNEQFF.

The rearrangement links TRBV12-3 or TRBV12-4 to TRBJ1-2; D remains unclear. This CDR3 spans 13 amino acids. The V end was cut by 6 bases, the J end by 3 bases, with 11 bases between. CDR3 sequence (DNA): TGTGCCAGCAGCCCTACCCTATACTATGGCTACACCTTC. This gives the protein CASSPTLYYGYTF.

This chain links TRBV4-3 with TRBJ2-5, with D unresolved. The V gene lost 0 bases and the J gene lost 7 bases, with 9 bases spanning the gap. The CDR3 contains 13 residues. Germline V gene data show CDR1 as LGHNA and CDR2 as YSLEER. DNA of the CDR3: TGCGCCAGCAGCCAAGATGGGCCCGGGACCCAGTACTTC. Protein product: CASSQDGPGTQYF.

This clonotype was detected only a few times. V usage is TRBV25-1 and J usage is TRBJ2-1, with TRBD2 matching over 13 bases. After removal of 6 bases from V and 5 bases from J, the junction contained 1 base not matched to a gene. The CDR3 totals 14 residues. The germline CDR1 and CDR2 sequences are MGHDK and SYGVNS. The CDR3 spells CASSGLAGDNEQFF. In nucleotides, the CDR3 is TGTGCCAGCAGCGGACTAGCGGGAGACAATGAGCAGTTCTTC.